What follows are 28 T cell receptor beta chains derived from one specimen sequenced in a study of T cell changes during pregnancy in multiple sclerosis. Assay: immunoSEQ multiplex PCR; the TCRdb copy retains only in-frame clones and omits some. Of under 130,000 clones in the sample, 80% to 95% were seen once. The sequencing used peripheral blood, collected after pregnancy. The receptor set was obtained from a female donor with multiple sclerosis, enrolled in a pregnancy study.

V is TRBV9 and J is TRBJ2-7, with 9 bases matching TRBD2. The CDR3 is 16 residues long. V trimming: 4 bases; J trimming: 6 bases; junction bases outside the gene matches: 14. Germline values: CDR1 SGDLS, CDR2 YYNGEE. CDR3 in DNA: TGTGCCAGCAGCACCCGAGGGGCGGGGGGGCCCGGCGAGCAGTACTTC. Its translation: CASSTRGAGGPGEQYF.

The V gene is TRBV15, the J gene TRBJ1-1; 8 positions match TRBD1. The CDR3 has 15 amino acids. The V gene's germline CDR1 is LNHNV and CDR2 YYDKDF (reference sequence). After removal of 0 bases from V and 5 bases from J, the junction contained 5 bases not matched to a gene. The CDR3 nucleotides are TGTGCCACCAGCAGAGATCAGGGGGCAGGAACTGAAGCTTTCTTT. Its translation is CATSRDQGAGTEAFF.

J is TRBJ1-2 and V is TRBV19, with D possibly being TRBD1 (6 bases). The V gene lost 3 bases and the J gene lost 3 bases, with 14 bases spanning the gap. CDR3 length: 15 amino acids. CDR1 is LNHDA and CDR2 is SQIVND in the germline V gene (reference sequence). CDR3 residues: CASSISRQVYYGYTF. In DNA, the CDR3 is TGTGCCAGTAGTATTTCCCGACAGGTCTACTATGGCTACACCTTC.

The chain has TRBV4-1 and TRBJ2-3, with TRBD1 matching 8 bases. Trimming took 3 bases from V and 15 from J; bases not matched to a gene: 14. CDR3 length: 14 amino acids. Looked up from germline, CDR1 is MGHRA and CDR2 is YSYEKL. The CDR3 DNA follows: TGCGCCAGCAGCCATCTCCTTGGCTCGGACAGGGTATATTTT. Amino acid sequence: CASSHLLGSDRVYF.

The rearrangement joins TRBV5-6 to TRBJ2-7; D is possibly TRBD1 (6 bases). The ends were cut back, 4 bases at V and 4 bases at J, with 9 bases in the middle. The CDR3 is made up of 12 amino acids. Germline CDR1 and CDR2: SGHDT and YYEEEE. CDR3 DNA: TGTGCCAGCAGCCGACAGGCATACGAGCAGTACTTC. This encodes CASSRQAYEQYF. Together with reference TRBV5-6 and TRBJ2-7, the CDR3 gives the full variable domain: DAGVTQSPTHLIKTRGQQVTLRCSPKSGHDTVSWYQQALGQGPQFIFQYYEEEERQRGNFPDRFSGHQFPNYSSELNVNALLLGDSALYLCASSRQAYEQYFGPGTRLTVT.

The genes are TRBV6-1 and TRBJ1-2; D remains unclear. From germline, CDR1 is MNHNS and CDR2 SASEGT. The CDR3 sequence is 13 residues long. V shed 4 bases and J shed 6 bases, with 12 bases lying between them. The CDR3 protein is CASSGEADHGYTF. Written as DNA, the CDR3 is TGTGCCAGCAGTGGTGAGGCTGATCATGGCTACACCTTC.

This clone was seen a handful of times. The V gene is TRBV19, the J gene TRBJ1-1; TRBD1 might be the D (5 bases). The CDR3 consists of 13 residues. Trimming left V 6 bases short and J 0 bases short, with 8 bases between. Germline V gene data show CDR1 as LNHDA and CDR2 as SQIVND (reference sequence). CDR3 sequence: CASSLTVNTEAFF. CDR3 DNA sequence: TGTGCCAGTAGCCTGACAGTGAACACTGAAGCTTTCTTT.

The chain recombines TRBV5-6 with TRBJ1-1; maybe TRBD1 (5 bases). CDR1 and CDR2 (germline): SGHDT, YYEEEE. With 0 bases removed from V and 1 base from J, the gap between germline ends came to 16 bases. CDR3 size: 17 residues. In DNA, the CDR3 is TGTGCCAGCAGCTTGGCAGGTTTCTTAGGGGAGAACACTGAAGCTTTCTTT. It yields the protein CASSLAGFLGENTEAFF. Based on the CDR3 plus reference TRBV5-6 and TRBJ1-1, the full variable domain is DAGVTQSPTHLIKTRGQQVTLRCSPKSGHDTVSWYQQALGQGPQFIFQYYEEEERQRGNFPDRFSGHQFPNYSSELNVNALLLGDSALYLCASSLAGFLGENTEAFFGQGTRLTVV.

The chain uses TRBV5-1 and TRBJ1-6; a possible D gene is TRBD1 (5 bases). The CDR3 covers 14 residues. The germline V gene encodes CDR1 SGHRS and CDR2 YFSETQ. Trimming removed 6 bases from V and 12 bases from J, with 19 bases in between. This CDR3 reads CASMPGREGGPLHF. In DNA form, the CDR3 reads TGCGCCAGCATGCCCGGCAGGGAGGGAGGACCCCTCCACTTT.

The chain uses TRBV19 and TRBJ2-7; 9 positions agree with TRBD1. The CDR3 length is 15 residues. Germline V gene lookup returns CDR1 LNHDA and CDR2 SQIVND (reference sequence). V lost 10 bases to trimming and J lost 4 bases; unmatched junction nucleotides: 14. The CDR3 protein is CATIPGTGKGYEQYF. The CDR3 coding sequence is TGTGCCACGATCCCCGGGACAGGGAAAGGATACGAGCAGTACTTC.

V is TRBV27 and J is TRBJ2-6; 8 bases map to TRBD2. With V trimmed by 1 base and J by 2 bases, 10 bases remained unmatched. Germline V gene sequence: CDR1 MNHEY, CDR2 SMNVEV (reference sequence). This CDR3 has 19 residues. CDR3 loop: CASSLYWSGGQTGANVLTF. The CDR3 bases are TGTGCCAGCAGTTTATATTGGTCGGGGGGGCAAACTGGGGCCAACGTCCTGACTTTC.

The gene calls are TRBV7-9 and TRBJ1-1; 7 positions match TRBD1. V was pared by 2 bases and J by 4 bases, with 7 bases of the junction left unmatched. The CDR3 consists of 15 residues. From germline, CDR1 is SEHNR and CDR2 FQNEAQ (reference sequence). CDR3 sequence: CASSLPTGVATEAFF. Here the CDR3 DNA reads TGTGCCAGCAGCTTACCTACAGGGGTCGCCACTGAAGCTTTCTTT. The full variable domain, in which reference TRBV7-9 and TRBJ1-1 provide the parts outside the CDR3, is DTGVSQNPRHKITKRGQNVTFRCDPISEHNRLYWYRQTLGQGPEFLTYFQNEAQLEKSRLLSDRFSAERPKGSFSTLEIQRTEQGDSAMYLCASSLPTGVATEAFFGQGTRLTVV.

As DNA, the CDR3 is TGTGCCAGCAGTTACGACGGTAGAGGAGACTATGGCTACACCTTC. Translation gives CASSYDGRGDYGYTF. This rearrangement joins TRBV6-6 to TRBJ1-2; D call uncertain. Looked up from germline, CDR1 is MNHNY and CDR2 is SVGAGI (reference sequence). V gave up 2 bases and J gave up 3 bases, with 13 bases separating them. The CDR3 is 15 amino acids.

This clone occurred a few times. This chain connects TRBV27 to TRBJ1-2, with no clear D. Germline V gene data show CDR1 as MNHEY and CDR2 as SMNVEV (reference sequence). Trimming left V 6 bases short and J 5 bases short, with 10 bases between. The CDR3 is 12 residues long. CDR3 nucleotides: TGTGCCAGCAGGGATAGGACTTATGGCTACACCTTC. Protein product: CASRDRTYGYTF.

This clone was detected once. The V and J genes are TRBV5-1 and TRBJ2-5, with 7 bases lining up with TRBD2. CDR3 length equals 15 residues. Germline V gene data show CDR1 as SGHRS and CDR2 as YFSETQ. V lost 4 bases and J lost 5; bases outside the gene matches: 11. CDR3 sequence (DNA): TGCGCCAGCAGCCACCCTTCTAGCGGCTGGGAGACCCAGTACTTC. Residues: CASSHPSSGWETQYF.

In nucleotides, the CDR3 is TGTGCCTGGAGTGGTGGGCTAGCCACCTACGAGCAGTACTTC. Encoded protein: CAWSGGLATYEQYF. The chain employs TRBV30 and TRBJ2-7; a weak D match, TRBD2 (5 bases). V was shortened by 1 base and J by 2 bases, with 12 bases between the two germline ends. Germline loops: CDR1 GTSNPN, CDR2 SVGIG (reference sequence). This CDR3 is built from 14 residues.

The V call is TRBV4-1, the J call TRBJ2-7, with D maybe TRBD1 (5 bases). CDR1 is MGHRA, CDR2 YSYEKL, per germline. The CDR3 length is 14 residues. Trimming removed 4 bases from V and 2 bases from J, with 12 bases in between. The CDR3 nucleotides read TGCGCCAGCAGCCTCGTGACAGACACCTACGAGCAGTACTTC. As protein: CASSLVTDTYEQYF.

The chain combines TRBV13 with TRBJ1-1; TRBD1 aligns across 9 bases. After removal of 5 bases from V and 6 bases from J, the junction contained 7 bases not matched to a gene. The CDR3 is 14 residues long. Germline V gene sequence: CDR1 PRHDT, CDR2 FYEKMQ (reference sequence). The CDR3, as DNA: TGTGCCAGCAGCCCAGGGACAGGGAGGTCTGAAGCTTTCTTT. As protein: CASSPGTGRSEAFF. The full variable domain, in which reference TRBV13 and TRBJ1-1 provide the parts outside the CDR3, is AAGVIQSPRHLIKEKRETATLKCYPIPRHDTVYWYQQGPGQDPQFLISFYEKMQSDKGSIPDRFSAQQFSDYHSELNMSSLELGDSALYFCASSPGTGRSEAFFGQGTRLTVV.

The chain couples TRBV5-4 to TRBJ2-7, with 11 bases fitting TRBD2. The germline CDR1 and CDR2 sequences are SGHNT and YYREEE (reference sequence). The CDR3 contains 17 residues. V was clipped by 5 bases and J by 5 bases; unmatched bases: 15. The CDR3 DNA follows: TGTGCCAGCAGGCTTGACCTAAAGGCTAGCGGGGGGCACGAGCAGTACTTC. Residues: CASRLDLKASGGHEQYF.

The chain has TRBV5-4 and TRBJ1-4; D gene unclear. V was shortened by 0 bases and J by 3 bases, with 9 bases between the two germline ends. This CDR3 contains 15 residues. In germline, CDR1 is SGHNT, CDR2 YYREEE (reference sequence). As DNA, the CDR3 is TGTGCCAGCAGCTTGGCGTCAGAAGCTAATGAAAAACTGTTTTTT. It specifies CASSLASEANEKLFF.

The chain carries TRBV19 and TRBJ1-1; D uncertain. This CDR3 has 15 amino acids. Per germline, CDR1 LNHDA and CDR2 SQIVND (reference sequence). V shed 6 bases and J shed 1 base, with 15 bases lying between them. CDR3 region: CASRPWATWNTEAFF. CDR3 in DNA: TGTGCCAGTAGACCGTGGGCCACTTGGAACACTGAAGCTTTCTTT.

The rearrangement joins TRBV30 to TRBJ1-5; maybe TRBD1 (5 bases). The germline V gene has CDR1 GTSNPN and CDR2 SVGIG (reference sequence). The CDR3 runs to 14 residues. Trimming took off 0 bases at V and 3 bases at J, with 9 bases between the two ends. The CDR3 is CAWSVRQYNQPQHF. In nucleotides, the CDR3 is TGTGCCTGGAGTGTACGACAGTACAATCAGCCCCAGCATTTT.

The chain joins TRBV9 to TRBJ1-2, with D perhaps matching TRBD1 (6 bases). Germline CDR1 is SGDLS and CDR2 is YYNGEE. The CDR3 has 11 amino acids. V shed 5 bases and J shed 7 bases, with 9 bases lying between them. CDR3: CASSSGVGYTF. The CDR3 coding sequence is TGTGCCAGCAGTTCAGGGGTTGGCTACACCTTC.

The V call is TRBV7-9, the J call TRBJ2-3; 8 bases match TRBD1. Trimming took 5 bases from V and 3 from J; bases not matched to a gene: 10. CDR1 SEHNR and CDR2 FQNEAQ come from the germline V gene (reference sequence). CDR3 size: 16 residues. CDR3 sequence: CASSHAIGQGTDTQYF. The CDR3 DNA reads as TGTGCCAGCAGCCATGCGATAGGACAGGGTACAGATACGCAGTATTTT.

CDR3 amino acids: CASSFGFSSYNEQFF. The CDR3 DNA sequence: TGTGCCAGCAGCTTCGGGTTTAGCTCCTACAATGAGCAGTTCTTC. V usage is TRBV7-2 and J usage is TRBJ2-1, with D hard to call. CDR1 and CDR2 from the germline V gene are SGHTA and FQGNSA. The CDR3 sequence is 15 residues long. V was shortened by 3 bases and J by 0 bases, with 9 bases between the two germline ends.

This sequence joins TRBV7-9 and TRBJ2-7, with unresolved D. Per the germline V gene, CDR1 is SEHNR and CDR2 is FQNEAQ (reference sequence). The CDR3 runs to 13 residues. The ends were cut back, 1 base at V and 4 bases at J, with 8 bases in the middle. The CDR3 here is CASSLGTPYEQYF. The CDR3 nucleotides read TGTGCCAGCAGCTTAGGAACTCCTTACGAGCAGTACTTC. The variable domain in full, completed from reference TRBV7-9 and TRBJ2-7, reads DTGVSQNPRHKITKRGQNVTFRCDPISEHNRLYWYRQTLGQGPEFLTYFQNEAQLEKSRLLSDRFSAERPKGSFSTLEIQRTEQGDSAMYLCASSLGTPYEQYFGPGTRLTVT.

In the case of this clone: The sample carries other DNA sequences with the same CDR3. V and J are TRBV19 and TRBJ2-5; tentatively, D is TRBD2 (5 bases). CDR3 size: 13 residues. Germline loops: CDR1 LNHDA, CDR2 SQIVND (reference sequence). The V end was cut by 6 bases, the J end by 3 bases, with 11 bases between. The CDR3, as DNA: TGTGCCAGTAGCATCGACGGGGAAGAGACCCAGTACTTC. Protein sequence: CASSIDGEETQYF.

V gene TRBV6-1 combines with J gene TRBJ1-3, with a possible D match to TRBD1 (6 bases). CDR1 and CDR2 (germline): MNHNS, SASEGT. The V end lost 8 bases, the J end lost 3 bases, and 14 bases lay between the germline ends. There are 14 residues in the CDR3. CDR3 sequence reads: CASGEGDGGNTIYF. Written as DNA, the CDR3 is TGTGCCAGCGGAGAGGGGGACGGTGGAAACACCATATATTTT.